These 2 T cell receptor beta chains share one sample of origin, sequenced in a study of Japanese encephalitis immunity and Zika vaccine responses. TCRdb re-derived calls from the 5' RACE reads in MiXCR, one entry per CDR3 protein. The sample holds 350 to 550 distinct CDR3 sequences, 8.5% to 10% seen once. PBMCs were CFSE-labeled and cultured for more than 5 days with peptide pools at around 1.1 ug/mL each. The source material was antigen-activated CD8+ T cells from blood, cultured, sampled during a Zika inactivated vaccine study. The receptors originated from an adult woman who received an inactivated Zika virus vaccine.

This clonotype is termed large. The rearrangement links TRBV6-1 to TRBJ2-7; the D gene is possibly TRBD1 (5 bases). This CDR3 spans 11 amino acids. V lost 5 bases to trimming and J lost 3 bases, with 5 bases between them. Germline CDR1 and CDR2: MNHNS and SASEGT. The CDR3 loop is CASSRGYEQYF. CDR3 DNA: TGTGCCAGCAGTAGGGGCTACGAGCAGTACTTC.

V is TRBV25-1 and J is TRBJ1-5, with TRBD1 matching over 8 bases. The CDR3 sequence is 17 residues long. J gave up 4 bases and V 2 bases, and 10 bases lay outside the gene matches. Germline assignment: CDR1 MGHDK and CDR2 SYGVNS. This chain's CDR3 is CASSELAGRGLNQPQHF. The CDR3 nucleotides are TGTGCCAGCAGTGAACTGGCCGGCAGGGGGCTTAATCAGCCCCAGCATTTT. Looking up the rest from reference TRBV25-1 and TRBJ1-5 gives the full variable domain: EADIYQTPRYLVIGTGKKITLECSQTMGHDKMYWYQQDPGMELHLIHYSYGVNSTEKGDLSSESTVSRIRTEHFPLTLESARPSHTSQYLCASSELAGRGLNQPQHFGDGTRLSIL.